A selection of T cell receptor beta chains follows, all from one sample in a study of OX40 agonist ivuxolimab in advanced cancers. The protocol was immunoSEQ multiplex PCR, while the TCRdb copy is restricted to in-frame clones and leaves out a portion. The sample lists about 55,000 clones, about 80% occurring once. The sequenced sample was CD4+ or CD8+ T cells sorted from blood, obtained in a trial of the OX40 agonist ivuxolimab. The receptors were gathered from an adult with an advanced solid tumor such as melanoma, head and neck, liver or kidney cancer. Each CDR3 is given with its conserved first and last residue. Fields, in order: J gene, V gene, clone size, D gene, CDR3 DNA, CDR3 protein. The D gene is left open where the match is weak. Clone size, where shown, is once, few, many, or a class for clones that have expanded.

TRBJ2-7,TRBV30,few,TRBD2,TGTGCCTGGAGTCGAGCAGCGGGAGGTTACGAGCAGTACTTC,CAWSRAAGGYEQYF
TRBJ2-3,TRBV6-5,.,TRBD2,TGTGCCAGCAGTTACGGTCGCGGGAGGGCCACAGATACGCAGTATTTT,CASSYGRGRATDTQYF
TRBJ2-7,TRBV19,.,TRBD1,TGTGCCAGTAGTCCAACTGGGACTGGACAGGGACTCTACGAGCAGTACTTC,CASSPTGTGQGLYEQYF
TRBJ2-5,TRBV5-1,.,.,TGCGCCAGCAGTTTAGGAGGGGGGGAGACCCAGTACTTC,CASSLGGGETQYF
TRBJ2-3,TRBV7-8,.,.,TGTGCCAGCAGCTTAGGAGGGGGTGGCGGGGGCACAGATACGCAGTATTTT,CASSLGGGGGGTDTQYF
TRBJ1-5,TRBV4-3,.,TRBD1,TGCGCCAGCAGCCAAGCAATAACCAACAGGGGGTTGAGGCAGCCCCAGCATTTT,CASSQAITNRGLRQPQHF
TRBJ2-1,TRBV6-6,.,TRBD2,TGTGCCAGCAGTCACCTGACTAGCGAATATGAGCAGTTCTTC,CASSHLTSEYEQFF
TRBJ1-2,TRBV20-1,.,.,TGCAGTGCTAGACCGGACGGGCTCTACACCTTC,CSARPDGLYTF
TRBJ1-1,TRBV30,few,.,TGTGCCTGGGTGCCCAGACAGAGCGAAGCTTTCTTT,CAWVPRQSEAFF
TRBJ2-1,TRBV5-1,once,.,TGCGCCAGCAGCTTGGTCAGGGATAACAATGAGCAGTTCTTC,CASSLVRDNNEQFF
TRBJ2-7,TRBV7-2,.,TRBD1,TGTGCCAGCAGCGCCCGGACAGGGGGCGAGCAGTACTTC,CASSARTGGEQYF
TRBJ2-7,TRBV5-1,.,TRBD1,TGCGCCAGCAGCTACCCGACAGGGGGGTCCTACGAGCAGTACTTC,CASSYPTGGSYEQYF
TRBJ1-6,TRBV7-2,once,TRBD1,TGTGCCAGCAGCTTTAGGACAGGCGGGGGATATAATTCACCCCTCCACTTT,CASSFRTGGGYNSPLHF
TRBJ2-2,TRBV10-1,.,.,TGCGCCAGCAGCCCCAGGGAATCCGGGGAGCTGTTTTTT,CASSPRESGELFF
TRBJ2-7,TRBV7-6,.,TRBD2,TGTGCCAGCAGCTCACGATTTAGCGGGGAAAGGCCCTACGAGCAGTACTTC,CASSSRFSGERPYEQYF
TRBJ1-3,TRBV6-1,.,.,TGTGCCAGCAGTGAACTTGGAAACACCATATATTTT,CASSELGNTIYF
TRBJ2-3,TRBV5-1,.,TRBD2,TGCGCCAGCAGCCTGGGACTAGCCCGGGAGGCAGATACGCAGTATTTT,CASSLGLAREADTQYF
TRBJ1-1,TRBV2,.,.,TGTGCCAGCAGTCCGCAGGGGTTAACTGAAGCTTTCTTT,CASSPQGLTEAFF
TRBJ2-1,TRBV20-1,.,.,TGCAGTGCTAGATCGGCTTATGAGCAGTTCTTC,CSARSAYEQFF
TRBJ1-2,TRBV19,.,.,TGTGCCAGTAGCCCTACGGAACAGAGCTATGGCTACACCTTC,CASSPTEQSYGYTF
TRBJ2-5,TRBV29-1,.,TRBD2,TGCAGCGTTGCCCCCCTAGCGGGGGCCGGCCCAGGGGAGACCCAGTACTTC,CSVAPLAGAGPGETQYF
TRBJ2-1,TRBV7-2,.,TRBD2,TGTGCCAGCAGCTTAGATTCTAGCGGAACCCAACGGGAGCAGTTCTTC,CASSLDSSGTQREQFF
TRBJ1-3,TRBV15,.,.,TGTGCCACCAGCGGGGGCACGAGGGCACTTAGCTCTGGAAACACCATATATTTT,CATSGGTRALSSGNTIYF
TRBJ2-5,TRBV2,few,TRBD1,TGTGCCAGCAGGGGGGGACAGGGGGCACGAGAGACCCAGTACTTC,CASRGGQGARETQYF
TRBJ2-7,TRBV27,once,.,TGTGCCAGCAGTGATCCCCGACTGAACACCTACGAGCAGTACTTC,CASSDPRLNTYEQYF
TRBJ2-7,TRBV23-1,.,.,TGCGCCAGCAGTCAATCTGGGGTCGTGACAGGTAGGTGTTGGACGGACTACGAGCAGTACTTC,CASSQSGVVTGRCWTDYEQYF
TRBJ2-1,TRBV10-3,.,TRBD1,TGTGCCATCAGTGAGACTGGACAGGGGGCTTCGAATGAGCAGTTCTTC,CAISETGQGASNEQFF
TRBJ1-5,TRBV27,few,.,TGTGCCAGCAGTTTATCAGGACAGCGAGGTCAGCCCCAGCATTTT,CASSLSGQRGQPQHF
TRBJ1-5,TRBV10-3,.,.,TGTGCCATCAGTGAAACAGAAAATCAGCCCCAGCATTTT,CAISETENQPQHF
TRBJ1-6,TRBV7-2,few,.,TGTGCCAGCAGCTTATCCGGTGTGGGCTCCTATAATTCACCCCTCCACTTT,CASSLSGVGSYNSPLHF
TRBJ2-7,TRBV28,.,.,TGTGCCAGCAGTTTATTAGAAGCAGCAATCTCCTACGAGCAGTACTTC,CASSLLEAAISYEQYF
TRBJ2-6,TRBV6-5,.,.,TGTGCCAGCCGCCTTACTGGGGCCAACGTCCTGACTTTC,CASRLTGANVLTF
TRBJ1-5,TRBV19,.,.,TGTGCCAGTAGTACCGGACTGGCGGGACAGCCCCAGCATTTT,CASSTGLAGQPQHF
TRBJ2-7,TRBV5-4,.,.,TGTGCCAGCAGCTTGGGCCTAGAAGAGTACGAGCAGTACTTC,CASSLGLEEYEQYF
TRBJ1-5,TRBV6-1,.,TRBD1,TGTGCCAGCAGTGGCCGGGACAGCCCCTTCTATAGCAATCAGCCCCAGCATTTT,CASSGRDSPFYSNQPQHF
TRBJ2-1,TRBV20-1,.,.,TGCAGTGCTAGAGACAGTTTCGGGCAGTTCTTC,CSARDSFGQFF
TRBJ2-5,TRBV7-2,.,TRBD2,TGTGCCAGCAGCCCGTGGACTAGCGGGGGGGCCAAAGGGGAGACCCAGTACTTC,CASSPWTSGGAKGETQYF
TRBJ1-3,TRBV7-9,few,.,TGTGCCAGCAGCTCGCGTAAACAGGGAGCTGGAAACACCATATATTTT,CASSSRKQGAGNTIYF
TRBJ2-7,TRBV19,.,TRBD2,TGTGCCAGTAGTATCGGGGGGGCCATCGAGCAGTACTTC,CASSIGGAIEQYF
TRBJ2-3,TRBV9,few,TRBD1,TGTGCCAGCAGCCCAGGGGGCTCACCCCATACAGATACGCAGTATTTT,CASSPGGSPHTDTQYF
TRBJ2-1,TRBV14,.,TRBD2,TGTGCCAGCAGCCAGTGGACTAGCGGGAGGGGGAATGAGCAGTTCTTC,CASSQWTSGRGNEQFF
TRBJ2-1,TRBV28,.,.,TGTGCCAGCTCCCGAGGCACAGTCCCCTCGGATGAGCAGTTCTTC,CASSRGTVPSDEQFF
TRBJ1-5,TRBV7-2,.,.,TGTGCCAGCAGCCCCTGGACGGCGGGACAGCCCCAGCATTTT,CASSPWTAGQPQHF
TRBJ2-7,TRBV27,.,.,TGTGCCAGCAGTCAGTGGGCCTCTTACGAGCAGTACTTC,CASSQWASYEQYF
TRBJ2-7,TRBV18,.,.,TGTGCCAGCTCCCGGGGCAGGGCCCTCGAGCAGTACTTC,CASSRGRALEQYF
TRBJ2-7,TRBV7-2,.,.,TGTGCCAGCAGCTTATGGTCGGGGATCTACGAGCAGTACTTC,CASSLWSGIYEQYF
TRBJ2-2,TRBV5-1,.,.,TGCGCCAGCAGCTTGGGTTCTACACTCACCGGGGAGCTGTTTTTT,CASSLGSTLTGELFF
TRBJ2-1,TRBV6-6,.,.,TGTGCCAGCAGGCCCCGTGGGGGGGGCCCAGATGAGCAGTTCTTC,CASRPRGGGPDEQFF
TRBJ1-4,TRBV19,.,TRBD1,TGTGCCAGTCCCGGGACAGGGTCCGGTAATGAAAAACTGTTTTTT,CASPGTGSGNEKLFF